This TCR beta chain was identified during a study of CD8+CD57+ T cells in acquired aplastic anemia (dated by TCRdb to the late 2010s). In terms of the full investigation: DNA extracted from sorted CD4+ and CD8+ cells had a mean of approximately 3 ug, with a range of roughly 0.18 to 27.4 ug. Healthy donor samples averaged approximately 10 million reads for CD4+ and about 12 million for CD8+ cells. Here is what the overall study found, with its caveats: CD8+ Simpson's diversity did not differ significantly between patients and healthy controls (P=0.060). Although 25 to 30 CD8+ CDR3 sequences were shared by patients and controls, these sequences appeared highly expressed in patients and within the immunodominant clones of patients.

Measured from the cysteine to the phenylalanine, the CDR3 is 13 residues long. The sequence is cut down to CDR3 DNA, 39 bases in frame from base 1. From the germline V gene (reference sequence), CDR1 is LNHNV and CDR2 is YYDKDF. V is pruned by 7 bases and J by 5 bases, leaving 5 bases of the junction without a gene match. Genomic DNA served as template for TCR beta VDJ combination and CDR3 sequence profiling. An Illumina HiSeq 2000 was used for TCR repertoire sequencing. Per the source publication's procedure: TRBV/TRBJ rearrangement plots, CDR3 size and DJ length profiles, and Simpson's diversity index were used to evaluate the repertoires. Whichever DNA sequence was most abundant in the deep sequencing data was defined as the immunodominant clone. CDR3 amino acid sequences were screened for sharing across subjects and were compared with published repertoires and the VDJdb database. TCRdb reanalyzed the raw reads on its own, using fastp at Q25 for trimming and MiXCR for clone calling, and kept in-frame beta chains. Every distinct CDR3 protein forms one entry, paired with its most common genes and DNA. TCRdb, rather than the study authors, made the V and J calls. The sample profile shows about 220,000 distinct CDR3 sequences; about a third of them were found once. Of the sample, around 1.1% falls within the top ten clones.

This clonotype appeared a few times. It lacks a known antigen. Base qualities are not provided; no much larger clone lies one nucleotide away. In the study, sorted CD4+ and CD8+ blood T cells from patients with severe aplastic anemia and from healthy subjects underwent deep sequencing of TCR repertoires. Ficoll-Paque density gradient centrifugation was used to isolate peripheral blood mononuclear cells. Before DNA was extracted, CD4+ and CD8+ T cells were sorted using either FACS or magnetic beads. The sequence is built from TRBV15 and TRBJ2-7, with 10 central nucleotides matching TRBD1. The source is a human donor in good health, serving as a control. Sequencing was performed on sorted CD4+, CD8+, or CD8+CD57+ T cells (not recorded which) from PBMCs. Read as DNA, the sequence is TGTGCCACCACTCCCGGACAGGGGGACGAGCAGTACTTC. Its translation reads: CATTPGQGDEQYF.